The 11 T cell receptor beta chains below were found in one sample sequenced in a study of intratumoral heterogeneity in liver cancer. Data came from immunoSEQ multiplex PCR; TCRdb stores just in-frame clones and leaves some out. The data contain 5,500 to 6,000 clones, approximately 72% of them singletons. The starting material was tumor-adjacent normal tissue, obtained before any cancer treatment. These receptors were obtained from a man aged 65 to 79 with hepatocellular carcinoma.

This chain links TRBV6-5 with TRBJ1-4, with D hard to call. V lost 7 bases and J lost 7, with 16 bases in between. CDR1 and CDR2 from the germline V gene are MNHEY and SVGAGI. The CDR3 loop spans 14 amino acids. The CDR3 is CASKTVRQGEKLFF. In DNA form, the CDR3 reads TGTGCCAGCAAGACCGTCCGCCAAGGTGAAAAACTGTTTTTT.

CDR3 sequence: CASSYGTDGAVNIQYF. The CDR3 nucleotides are TGTGCCAGCAGTTACGGGACCGATGGGGCTGTAAACATTCAGTACTTC. This chain connects TRBV6-2 or TRBV6-3 to TRBJ2-4; tentatively, D is TRBD1 or TRBD2 (5 bases each). With 2 bases removed from V and 6 bases from J, the gap between germline ends came to 17 bases. The CDR3 covers 16 residues. The germline CDR1 and CDR2 sequences are MNHEY and SVGEGT.

This rearrangement joins TRBV5-1 to TRBJ2-1; D is perhaps TRBD1 or TRBD2 (5 bases each). Between the trimmed V and J ends, which lost 3 bases and 5 bases, there was a span of 12 bases. This CDR3 has 14 amino acids. Germline CDR1 SGHRS, CDR2 YFSETQ. This chain's CDR3 is CASSWGRAHNEQFF. CDR3 nucleotides: TGCGCCAGCAGCTGGGGACGGGCTCACAATGAGCAGTTCTTC.

This clone was seen a single time. This chain joins TRBV5-8 and TRBJ2-1; D not certain. Trimming removed 4 bases from V and 1 base from J, with 15 bases in between. CDR3 length: 16 amino acids. Per the germline V gene, CDR1 is SGHTS and CDR2 is YDEGEE. CDR3 DNA: TGTGCCAGCAGCCCTTTAGCCCGGTTTTCCTACAATGAGCAGTTCTTC. Its protein is CASSPLARFSYNEQFF.

This clone was picked up one time. V is TRBV5-1 and J is TRBJ2-2; perhaps TRBD1 as D (5 bases). The germline gives CDR1 SGHRS, CDR2 YFSETQ. The CDR3 has 16 amino acids. Deletions cut 0 bases from V and 2 bases from J, with 11 bases between. The chain's CDR3 is CASSLDWTLNTGELFF. Here the CDR3 DNA reads TGCGCCAGCAGCTTGGACTGGACACTCAACACCGGGGAGCTGTTTTTT.

A few counts support this clone. The chain uses TRBV11-2 and TRBJ2-1, with 8 bases aligning to TRBD2. With 5 bases clipped from V and 0 bases from J, the junction kept 12 bases outside the gene matches. This CDR3 spans 18 amino acids. Germline CDR1 reads SGHAT; CDR2 reads FQNNGV. CDR3 residues: CASSPPFRGGYSYNEQFF. In DNA, the CDR3 is TGTGCCAGCAGCCCACCGTTCCGGGGGGGTTACTCCTACAATGAGCAGTTCTTC.

V is TRBV2 and J is TRBJ1-2; no clear D gene. Germline CDR1 SNHLY, CDR2 FYNNEI. With 6 bases removed from V and 7 bases from J, the gap between germline ends came to 24 bases. The CDR3 extends over 16 amino acids. CDR3 in DNA: TGTGCCAGCAGACAGAGATCGGGTCAAAGCGTCTCTGGCTACACCTTC. This sequence encodes CASRQRSGQSVSGYTF.

This rearrangement joins TRBV10-3 to TRBJ2-1, with 9 nucleotides matching TRBD2. Per the germline V gene, CDR1 is ENHRY and CDR2 is SYGVKD. J gave up 0 bases and V 4 bases, and 4 bases lay outside the gene matches. This CDR3 is 16 amino acids long. CDR3 in amino acids: CAISAAGGSSYNEQFF. The CDR3 coding sequence is TGTGCCATCAGTGCAGCGGGGGGAAGCTCCTACAATGAGCAGTTCTTC.

This rearrangement joins TRBV7-9 to TRBJ2-2; possibly TRBD1 or TRBD2 for D (5 bases each). V was pared by 3 bases and J by 3 bases, with 14 bases between. The CDR3 covers 16 residues. Germline V lookup: CDR1 SEHNR, CDR2 FQNEAQ (reference sequence). CDR3 bases: TGTGCCAGCAGCTTCAACCCGACGGGACACACCGGGGAGCTGTTTTTT. Translated, it gives CASSFNPTGHTGELFF.

This clone was seen a few times. The chain couples TRBV12-3 or TRBV12-4 to TRBJ2-3, with D unresolved. CDR3 size: 13 residues. Trimming took 5 bases from V and 4 from J, leaving 10 bases between them. Here the CDR3 DNA reads TGTGCCAGCAGTCTCGGATGGGCAGATACGCAGTATTTT. Translating gives CASSLGWADTQYF.

This rearrangement joins TRBV2 to TRBJ2-5; 12 positions agree with TRBD2. Germline assignment: CDR1 SNHLY and CDR2 FYNNEI. With 6 bases clipped from V and 4 bases from J, the junction kept 9 bases outside the gene matches. CDR3 length equals 16 residues. DNA for the CDR3: TGTGCCAGCAGGCCGGGACTAGCGGGTACGGGAGAGACCCAGTACTTC. Encoded protein: CASRPGLAGTGETQYF.